A selection of T cell receptor beta chains follows, all from one sample in a study of blood T cell repertoires in COVID-19. Using immunoSEQ multiplex PCR, the repertoire was profiled, and TCRdb retains in-frame clones only, with some absent. The sample yields 200,000 to 300,000 clones, approximately 89% seen once. Sequenced: PBMCs or T cells enriched from blood (not recorded which). The receptor source for this set is a woman in her 40s with acute COVID-19. The CDR3 runs from the conserved cysteine through the conserved F or W. A D gene is named only where the DNA matches it firmly. Expanded clones get a size class; other rows say once, few or many, or leave the size out.

j_call d_call v_call clone_size cdr3_aa cdr3_nt
TRBJ1-1 - TRBV5-8 - CASSLGGRTDEAFF TGTGCCAGCAGCCTGGGGGGCCGAACGGACGAAGCTTTCTTT
TRBJ2-3 - TRBV7-8 - CASSSDGSSTDTQYF TGTGCCAGCAGCTCCGACGGGTCTAGCACAGATACGCAGTATTTT
TRBJ1-1 - TRBV6-1 - CASSEAVRLGRGNTEAFF TGTGCCAGCAGTGAAGCTGTTCGTTTAGGCAGGGGTAACACTGAAGCTTTCTTT
TRBJ2-1 TRBD2 TRBV5-1 - CASTNEASGRLGRGYNEQFF TGCGCCAGCACGAACGAAGCTAGCGGGAGGCTTGGGAGGGGCTACAATGAGCAGTTCTTC
TRBJ2-1 TRBD1 TRBV4-2 - CASSRGTGGNEQFF TGTGCCAGCAGCCGTGGGACAGGGGGCAATGAGCAGTTCTTC
TRBJ1-4 - TRBV5-6 - CASSLLSGNGEKLFF TGTGCCAGCAGCTTGCTTTCAGGGAACGGTGAAAAACTGTTTTTT
TRBJ2-2 TRBD1 TRBV19 - CATGQGAGTGELFF TGTGCCACCGGACAGGGGGCAGGCACCGGGGAGCTGTTTTTT
TRBJ1-6 TRBD1 TRBV7-9 few CASSAGQSNSPLHF TGTGCCAGCAGCGCGGGACAGAGTAACTCACCCCTCCACTTT
TRBJ1-5 TRBD1 TRBV3-1/TRBV3-2 - CASSARQGDQPQHF TGTGCCAGCAGCGCCCGACAGGGGGACCAGCCCCAGCATTTT
TRBJ2-1 - TRBV11-3 - CASSLGQSSYNEQFF TGTGCCAGCAGCCTGGGCCAGAGCTCCTACAATGAGCAGTTCTTC
TRBJ1-2 - TRBV2 few CASSELAGTSDGYTF TGTGCCAGCAGTGAGCTTGCAGGGACATCGGATGGCTACACCTTC
TRBJ1-5 - TRBV10-3 - CAISDRSPKGNQPQHF TGTGCCATCAGTGACAGGTCCCCGAAGGGCAATCAGCCCCAGCATTTT
TRBJ1-1 - TRBV2 - CASSTGSPEAFF TGTGCCAGTTCCACAGGGAGCCCTGAAGCTTTCTTT
TRBJ1-3 TRBD1 TRBV9 few CASSAQGVPGNTIYF TGTGCCAGCAGCGCGCAGGGGGTTCCCGGAAACACCATATATTTT
TRBJ2-1 TRBD2 TRBV9 - CASSPGLAGGSYNEQFF TGTGCCAGCAGCCCCGGACTAGCGGGGGGCTCCTACAATGAGCAGTTCTTC
TRBJ2-5 - TRBV27 - CASSFEADQETQYF TGTGCCAGCAGTTTCGAAGCGGATCAAGAGACCCAGTACTTC
TRBJ2-2 - TRBV11-2 - CASRGVGANTGELFF TGTGCCAGCAGGGGAGTGGGAGCGAACACCGGGGAGCTGTTTTTT
TRBJ2-1 TRBD2 TRBV7-9 - CASSPLGGGPYNEQFF TGTGCCAGCAGCCCACTGGGCGGGGGGCCCTACAATGAGCAGTTCTTC
TRBJ1-5 - TRBV28 - CASSLGDYSNQPQHF TGTGCCAGCAGTTTAGGGGACTATAGCAATCAGCCCCAGCATTTT
TRBJ1-2 - TRBV29-1 - CSVRQDTYGYTF TGCAGCGTTAGACAGGATACCTATGGCTACACCTTC
TRBJ1-1 - TRBV4-3 - CASSQDPAGGVWSEAFF TGCGCCAGCAGCCAAGATCCCGCCGGGGGGGTTTGGTCTGAAGCTTTCTTT
TRBJ2-1 TRBD2 TRBV6-1 - CASSEPGLAGLEQFF TGTGCCAGCAGTGAACCGGGACTAGCGGGCCTCGAGCAGTTCTTC
TRBJ1-2 - TRBV10-3 - CAISESIGGRRTF TGTGCCATCAGTGAGTCTATTGGGGGCCGACGCACCTTC
TRBJ1-4 TRBD1 TRBV7-9 few CASSRDRATNEKLFF TGTGCCAGCAGCCGGGACAGGGCAACTAATGAAAAACTGTTTTTT
TRBJ2-1 TRBD1 TRBV7-2 - CASSLSGGGSYNEQFF TGTGCCAGCAGCTTATCAGGGGGCGGCTCCTACAATGAGCAGTTCTTC
TRBJ2-2 - TRBV3-1/TRBV3-2 - CASSQEWGVPGELFF TGTGCCAGCAGCCAAGAGTGGGGGGTCCCCGGGGAGCTGTTTTTT
TRBJ2-7 - TRBV3-1/TRBV3-2 - CASSLQISSYEQYF TGTGCCAGCAGCCTCCAGATCAGCTCCTACGAGCAGTACTTC
TRBJ2-2 - TRBV11-2 - CASSLRQGNTGELFF TGTGCCAGCAGCTTAAGGCAGGGGAACACCGGGGAGCTGTTTTTT
TRBJ2-5 - TRBV5-1 - CASSLGVYQETQYF TGCGCCAGCAGCTTGGGAGTGTACCAAGAGACCCAGTACTTC
TRBJ1-5 - TRBV19 - CAGGGTQPQHF TGTGCCGGGGGGGGTACTCAGCCCCAGCATTTT
TRBJ2-7 TRBD2 TRBV9 - CASSVRVAGEQYF TGTGCCAGCAGCGTACGGGTAGCGGGGGAGCAGTACTTC
TRBJ1-6 TRBD1 TRBV4-1 few CASNPEPGQGNSPLHF TGCGCCAGTAACCCCGAACCGGGACAGGGAAATTCACCCCTCCACTTT
TRBJ2-2 - TRBV4-1 once CASSHPSLPPDTGELFF TGCGCCAGCAGCCACCCGTCCCTCCCACCGGACACCGGGGAGCTGTTTTTT
TRBJ2-2 - TRBV29-1 - CSVAAQGRNGELFF TGCAGCGTTGCAGCACAGGGGAGGAACGGGGAGCTGTTTTTT
TRBJ2-2 - TRBV2 - CATSRGNTGELFF TGTGCCACCAGTCGAGGGAACACCGGGGAGCTGTTTTTT
TRBJ2-7 - TRBV14 - CASSQVGGGGSYEQYF TGTGCCAGCAGCCAAGTCGGGGGCGGGGGCTCCTACGAGCAGTACTTC
TRBJ1-1 - TRBV21-1 - CASSKAPEGGTEAFF TGTGCCAGCAGCAAAGCCCCAGAAGGGGGCACTGAAGCTTTCTTT
TRBJ1-2 - TRBV7-9 few CASIPLGGGYYGYTF TGTGCCAGCATCCCCCTGGGAGGGGGTTACTATGGCTACACCTTC
TRBJ1-5 TRBD1 TRBV30 - CAWSVTGGQPQHF TGTGCCTGGAGTGTCACAGGGGGACAGCCCCAGCATTTT
TRBJ2-3 - TRBV27 - CASSLGHTDTQYF TGTGCCAGCAGTTTGGGACACACAGATACGCAGTATTTT
TRBJ1-1 - TRBV7-2 - CASSLGQNLEAFF TGTGCCAGCAGCTTGGGGCAGAACTTAGAAGCTTTCTTT
TRBJ2-5 - TRBV7-8 - CASSLRALQETQYF TGTGCCAGCAGCTTGCGGGCCCTCCAAGAGACCCAGTACTTC
TRBJ2-1 TRBD2 TRBV9 - CASSVLAGGEQFF TGTGCCAGCAGCGTCCTCGCGGGAGGTGAGCAGTTCTTC
TRBJ1-5 TRBD1 TRBV6-5 - CASRQTGKSNQPQHF TGTGCCAGCAGGCAGACAGGGAAAAGCAATCAGCCCCAGCATTTT
TRBJ2-3 TRBD2 TRBV11-2 - CASSPGERGSTDTQYF TGTGCCAGCAGCCCCGGGGAGCGGGGGAGCACAGATACGCAGTATTTT
TRBJ2-1 - TRBV3-1/TRBV3-2 once CASSQGTPSSYNEQFF TGTGCCAGCAGCCAAGGGACTCCTAGCTCCTACAATGAGCAGTTCTTC
TRBJ2-1 TRBD2 TRBV9 - CASSVASGGPYLYNEQFF TGTGCCAGCAGCGTGGCTAGCGGGGGGCCTTACCTATACAATGAGCAGTTCTTC
TRBJ1-5 TRBD1 TRBV18 - CASSPGQAHQPQHF TGTGCCAGCTCACCAGGACAGGCCCATCAGCCCCAGCATTTT
TRBJ2-3 - TRBV19 - CASSTAGTDTQYF TGTGCCAGTAGTACGGCGGGTACAGATACGCAGTATTTT
TRBJ1-5 - TRBV15 - CATSRDPDQPQHF TGTGCCACCAGCAGAGATCCCGATCAGCCCCAGCATTTT
TRBJ1-5 - TRBV5-1 - CASSFPGGPQHF TGCGCCAGCAGCTTCCCGGGGGGGCCCCAGCATTTT
TRBJ2-1 TRBD2 TRBV7-2 - CASAERGAYNEQFF TGTGCCAGCGCGGAGCGGGGGGCATACAATGAGCAGTTCTTC
TRBJ1-3 - TRBV7-2 - CASSLEGRGTIYF TGTGCCAGCAGCTTAGAGGGGCGGGGCACCATATATTTT
TRBJ1-4 TRBD1 TRBV5-4 - CASSLGQGNEKLFF TGTGCCAGCAGCCTGGGACAGGGCAATGAAAAACTGTTTTTT
TRBJ2-1 - TRBV11-2 - CASSYRGPVYEQFF TGTGCCAGCAGCTACCGCGGGCCCGTCTATGAGCAGTTCTTC
TRBJ1-1 TRBD1 TRBV30 - CAWSEGAWGAFF TGTGCCTGGAGTGAGGGGGCATGGGGCGCTTTCTTT
TRBJ2-1 TRBD2 TRBV19 once CASRAGTSGRTEQFF TGTGCCAGTAGGGCCGGGACTAGCGGGAGAACTGAGCAGTTCTTC
TRBJ2-2 - TRBV4-3 once CASSQDWSGLRELFF TGCGCCAGCAGCCAAGACTGGTCGGGATTAAGGGAGCTGTTTTTT
TRBJ2-3 TRBD2 TRBV4-2 - CASSQDRGGLEGTTDTQYF TGTGCCAGCAGCCAAGATCGCGGGGGACTAGAAGGGACCACAGATACGCAGTATTTT